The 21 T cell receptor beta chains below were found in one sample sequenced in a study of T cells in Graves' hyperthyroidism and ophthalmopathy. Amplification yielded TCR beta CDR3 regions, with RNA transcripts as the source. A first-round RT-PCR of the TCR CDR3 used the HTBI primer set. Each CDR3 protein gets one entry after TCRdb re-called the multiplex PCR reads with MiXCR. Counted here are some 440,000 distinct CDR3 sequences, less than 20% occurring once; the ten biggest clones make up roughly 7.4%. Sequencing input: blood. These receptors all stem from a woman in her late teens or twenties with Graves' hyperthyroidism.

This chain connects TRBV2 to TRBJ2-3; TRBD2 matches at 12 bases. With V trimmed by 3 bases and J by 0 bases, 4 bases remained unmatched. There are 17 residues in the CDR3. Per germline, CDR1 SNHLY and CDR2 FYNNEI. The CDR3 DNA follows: TGTGCCAGCAGTGACTTCGGGACTAGCGGGAGCACAGATACGCAGTATTTT. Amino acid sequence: CASSDFGTSGSTDTQYF. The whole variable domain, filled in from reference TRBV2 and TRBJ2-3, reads EPEVTQTPSHQVTQMGQEVILRCVPISNHLYFYWYRQILGQKVEFLVSFYNNEISEKSEIFDDQFSVERPDGSNFTLKIRSTKLEDSAMYFCASSDFGTSGSTDTQYFGPGTRLTVL.

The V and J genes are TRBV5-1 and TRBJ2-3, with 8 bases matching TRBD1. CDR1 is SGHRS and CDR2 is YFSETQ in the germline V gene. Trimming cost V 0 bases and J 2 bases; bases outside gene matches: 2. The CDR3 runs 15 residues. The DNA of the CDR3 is TGCGCCAGCAGCTTGGGGGGACAGGACACAGATACGCAGTATTTT. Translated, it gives CASSLGGQDTDTQYF.

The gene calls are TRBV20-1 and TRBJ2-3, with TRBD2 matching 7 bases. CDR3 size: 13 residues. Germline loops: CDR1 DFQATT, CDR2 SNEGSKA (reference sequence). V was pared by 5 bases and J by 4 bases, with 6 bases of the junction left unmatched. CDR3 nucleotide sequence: TGCAGTGCTCACTTCGGACTAGCAGATACGCAGTATTTT. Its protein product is CSAHFGLADTQYF.

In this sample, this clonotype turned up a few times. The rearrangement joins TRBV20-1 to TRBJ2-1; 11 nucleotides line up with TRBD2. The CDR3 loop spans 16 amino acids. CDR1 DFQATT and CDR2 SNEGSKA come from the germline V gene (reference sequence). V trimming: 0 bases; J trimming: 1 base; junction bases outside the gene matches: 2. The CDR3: CSARDGTSGSYNEQFF. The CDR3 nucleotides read TGCAGTGCTAGAGATGGGACTAGCGGATCCTACAATGAGCAGTTCTTC.

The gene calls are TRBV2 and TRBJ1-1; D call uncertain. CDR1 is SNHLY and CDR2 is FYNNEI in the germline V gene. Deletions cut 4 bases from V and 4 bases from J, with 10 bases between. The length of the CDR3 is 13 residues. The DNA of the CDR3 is TGTGCCAGCAGTGGAGGGTCTGGCACTGAAGCTTTCTTT. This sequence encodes CASSGGSGTEAFF.

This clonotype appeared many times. In nucleotides, the CDR3 is TGTGCCAGCAGTGAGTTGAGGGGGGCTCGGAACACTGAAGCTTTCTTT. Translated, it gives CASSELRGARNTEAFF. The gene calls are TRBV6-1 and TRBJ1-1, with TRBD1 as a possible D gene (6 bases). V lost 3 bases and J lost 1, with 15 bases in between. This CDR3 comprises 16 residues. Germline V gene lookup returns CDR1 MNHNS and CDR2 SASEGT.

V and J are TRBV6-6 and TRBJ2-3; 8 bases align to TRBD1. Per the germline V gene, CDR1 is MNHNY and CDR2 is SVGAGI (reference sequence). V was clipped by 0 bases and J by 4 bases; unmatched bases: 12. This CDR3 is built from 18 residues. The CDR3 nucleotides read TGTGCCAGCAGTTACTCGACGGTGCCAGGGGGCGCATCAGATACGCAGTATTTT. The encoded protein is CASSYSTVPGGASDTQYF.

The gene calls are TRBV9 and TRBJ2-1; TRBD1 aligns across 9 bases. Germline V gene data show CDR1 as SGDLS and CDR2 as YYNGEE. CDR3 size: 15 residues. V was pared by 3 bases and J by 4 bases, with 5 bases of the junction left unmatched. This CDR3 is CASSAGTGNYNEQFF. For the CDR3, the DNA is TGTGCCAGCAGCGCCGGGACAGGGAATTACAATGAGCAGTTCTTC. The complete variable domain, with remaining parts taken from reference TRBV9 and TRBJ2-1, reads DSGVTQTPKHLITATGQRVTLRCSPRSGDLSVYWYQQSLDQGLQFLIQYYNGEERAKGNILERFSAQQFPDLHSELNLSSLELGDSALYFCASSAGTGNYNEQFFGPGTRLTVL.

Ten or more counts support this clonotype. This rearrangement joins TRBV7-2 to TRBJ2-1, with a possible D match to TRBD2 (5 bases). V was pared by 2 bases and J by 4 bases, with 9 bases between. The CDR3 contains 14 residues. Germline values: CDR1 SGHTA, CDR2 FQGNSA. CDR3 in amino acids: CASSLWERYNEQFF. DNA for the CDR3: TGTGCCAGCAGCTTATGGGAGAGATACAATGAGCAGTTCTTC.

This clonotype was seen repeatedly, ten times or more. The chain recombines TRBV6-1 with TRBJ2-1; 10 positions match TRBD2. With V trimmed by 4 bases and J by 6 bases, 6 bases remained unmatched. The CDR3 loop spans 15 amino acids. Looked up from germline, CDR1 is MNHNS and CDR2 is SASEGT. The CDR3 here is CASSGRTSGFNEQFF. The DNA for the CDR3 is TGTGCCAGCAGTGGCAGGACTAGCGGCTTCAATGAGCAGTTCTTC.

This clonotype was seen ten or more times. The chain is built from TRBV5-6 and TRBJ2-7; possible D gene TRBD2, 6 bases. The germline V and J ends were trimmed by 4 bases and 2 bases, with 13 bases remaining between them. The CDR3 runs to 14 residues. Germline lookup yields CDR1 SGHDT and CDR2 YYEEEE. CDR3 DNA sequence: TGTGCCAGCAGCCGCGGGACTGCTACCTACGAGCAGTACTTC. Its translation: CASSRGTATYEQYF.

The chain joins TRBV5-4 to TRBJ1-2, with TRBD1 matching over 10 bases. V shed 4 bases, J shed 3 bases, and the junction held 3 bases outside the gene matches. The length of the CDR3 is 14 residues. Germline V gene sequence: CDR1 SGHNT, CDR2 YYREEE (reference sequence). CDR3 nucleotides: TGTGCCAGCAGCCTGGGACAGGGGCACTATGGCTACACCTTC. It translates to CASSLGQGHYGYTF.

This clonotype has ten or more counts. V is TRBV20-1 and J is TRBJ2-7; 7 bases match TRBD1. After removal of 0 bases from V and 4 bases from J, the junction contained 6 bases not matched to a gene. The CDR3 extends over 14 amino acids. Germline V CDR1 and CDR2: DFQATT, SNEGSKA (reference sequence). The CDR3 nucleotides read TGCAGTGCTAGAGATATAGGCAGGGGGTACGAGCAGTACTTC. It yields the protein CSARDIGRGYEQYF.

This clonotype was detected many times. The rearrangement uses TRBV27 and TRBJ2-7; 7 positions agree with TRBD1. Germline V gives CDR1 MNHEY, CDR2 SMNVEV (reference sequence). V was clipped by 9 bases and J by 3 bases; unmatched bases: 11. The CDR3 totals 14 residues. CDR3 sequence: CASATRTGVYEQYF. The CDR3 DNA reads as TGTGCCAGTGCTACACGAACAGGGGTCTACGAGCAGTACTTC.

The CDR3 coding sequence is TGCGCCAGCAGCCTTGGGACTAGCGGAATCCGGTTTTCCTACGAGCAGTACTTC. This codes for CASSLGTSGIRFSYEQYF. The V call is TRBV5-1, the J call TRBJ2-7; 11 bases agree with TRBD2. Trimming took 4 bases from V and 1 from J; bases not matched to a gene: 13. This CDR3 is built from 18 residues. Looked up from germline, CDR1 is SGHRS and CDR2 is YFSETQ.

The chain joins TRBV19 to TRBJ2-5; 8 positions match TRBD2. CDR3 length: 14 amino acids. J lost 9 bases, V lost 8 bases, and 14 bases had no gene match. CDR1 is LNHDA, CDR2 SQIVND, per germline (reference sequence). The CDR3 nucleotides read TGTGCCAGTCCACGGAACAGCCTGCGGGGGGCCCAGTACTTC. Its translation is CASPRNSLRGAQYF.

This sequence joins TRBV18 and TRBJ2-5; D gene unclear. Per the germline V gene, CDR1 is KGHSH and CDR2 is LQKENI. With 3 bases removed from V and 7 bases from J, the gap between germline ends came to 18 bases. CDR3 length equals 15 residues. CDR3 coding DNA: TGTGCCAGCTCACCGGACCTGACGCGAGACGGGACCCAGTACTTC. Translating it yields CASSPDLTRDGTQYF.

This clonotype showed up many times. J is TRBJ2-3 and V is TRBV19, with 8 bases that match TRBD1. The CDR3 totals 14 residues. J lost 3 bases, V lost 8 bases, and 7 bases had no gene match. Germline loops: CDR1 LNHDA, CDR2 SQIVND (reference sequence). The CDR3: CASRDRGITDTQYF. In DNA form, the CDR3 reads TGTGCCAGTCGCGACAGGGGCATAACAGATACGCAGTATTTT.

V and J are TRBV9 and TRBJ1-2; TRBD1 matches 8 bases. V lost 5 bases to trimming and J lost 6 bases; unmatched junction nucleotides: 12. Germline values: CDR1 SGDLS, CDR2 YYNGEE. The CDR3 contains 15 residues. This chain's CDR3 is CASSRGQGDINGYTF. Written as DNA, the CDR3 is TGTGCCAGCAGTCGTGGACAGGGAGATATTAATGGCTACACCTTC.

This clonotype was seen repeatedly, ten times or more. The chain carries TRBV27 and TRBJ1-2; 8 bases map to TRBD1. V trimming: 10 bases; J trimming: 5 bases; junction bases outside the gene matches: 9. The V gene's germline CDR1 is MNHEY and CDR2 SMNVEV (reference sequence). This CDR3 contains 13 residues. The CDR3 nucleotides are TGTGCCACCTGGACAGGGCCCTTTTATGGCTACACCTTC. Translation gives CATWTGPFYGYTF.

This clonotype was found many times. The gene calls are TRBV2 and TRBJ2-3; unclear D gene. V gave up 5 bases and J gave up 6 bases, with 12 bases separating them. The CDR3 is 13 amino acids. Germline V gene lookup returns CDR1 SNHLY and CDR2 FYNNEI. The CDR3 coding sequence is TGTGCCAGCAGTTTACACCCGGGTGATACGCAGTATTTT. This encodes CASSLHPGDTQYF.